This T cell receptor (beta chain) was obtained from a study of neurological immune-mediated disorders. The CDR3 spans 12 residues. Germline loops: CDR1 MNHEY, CDR2 SMNVEV (reference sequence). The V end was cut by 7 bases, the J end by 7 bases, with 13 bases between. MiXCR, run by TCRdb on the 5' RACE reads, gives a single entry per CDR3 protein. The repertoire includes 81,000 or so distinct CDR3 sequences, roughly 4.8% of them detected once, and about 2.4% sits in the top ten. The V call is TRBV27, the J call TRBJ1-1; no firm D call. This TCR came from a woman in her twenties or thirties with multiple sclerosis. The specimen was PBMCs. The chain's CDR3 is CASISPGSEAFF. CDR3 DNA sequence: TGTGCCAGCATATCTCCGGGAAGTGAAGCTTTCTTT.